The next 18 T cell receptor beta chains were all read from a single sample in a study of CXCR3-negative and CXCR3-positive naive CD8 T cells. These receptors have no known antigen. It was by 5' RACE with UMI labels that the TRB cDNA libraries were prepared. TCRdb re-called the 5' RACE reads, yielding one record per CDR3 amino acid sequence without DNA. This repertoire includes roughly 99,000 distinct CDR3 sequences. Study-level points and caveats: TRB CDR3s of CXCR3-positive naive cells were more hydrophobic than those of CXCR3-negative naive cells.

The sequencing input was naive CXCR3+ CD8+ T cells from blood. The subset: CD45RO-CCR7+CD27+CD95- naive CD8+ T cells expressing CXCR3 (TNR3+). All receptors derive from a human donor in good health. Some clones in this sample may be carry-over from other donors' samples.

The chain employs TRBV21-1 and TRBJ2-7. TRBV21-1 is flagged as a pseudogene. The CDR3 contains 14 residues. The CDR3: CARTHRGRLLEQYF.

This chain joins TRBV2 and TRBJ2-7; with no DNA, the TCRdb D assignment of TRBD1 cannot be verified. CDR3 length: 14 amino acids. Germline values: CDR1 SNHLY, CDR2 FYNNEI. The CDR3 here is CASKVDRGGYEQYF.

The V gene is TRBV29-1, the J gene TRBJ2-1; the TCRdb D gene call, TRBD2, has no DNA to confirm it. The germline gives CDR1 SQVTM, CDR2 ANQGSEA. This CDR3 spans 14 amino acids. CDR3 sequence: CSVLPPLADNEQFF.

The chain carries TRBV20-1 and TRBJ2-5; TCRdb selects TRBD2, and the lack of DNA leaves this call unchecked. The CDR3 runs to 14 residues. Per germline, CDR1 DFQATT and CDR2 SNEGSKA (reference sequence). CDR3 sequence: CSAPGGPGRETQYF.

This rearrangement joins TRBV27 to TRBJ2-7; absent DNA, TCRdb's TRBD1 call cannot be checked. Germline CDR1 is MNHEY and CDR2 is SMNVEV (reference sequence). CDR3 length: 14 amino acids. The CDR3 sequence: CASTRGSNHYEQYF.

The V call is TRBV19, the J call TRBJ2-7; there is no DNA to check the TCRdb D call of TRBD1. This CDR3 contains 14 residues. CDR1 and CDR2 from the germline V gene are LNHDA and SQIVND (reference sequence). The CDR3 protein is CASTLGTGSYEQYF.

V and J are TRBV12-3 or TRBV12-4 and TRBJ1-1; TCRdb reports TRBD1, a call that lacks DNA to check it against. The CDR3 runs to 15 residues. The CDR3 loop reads CASSFLQGGRTEAFF.

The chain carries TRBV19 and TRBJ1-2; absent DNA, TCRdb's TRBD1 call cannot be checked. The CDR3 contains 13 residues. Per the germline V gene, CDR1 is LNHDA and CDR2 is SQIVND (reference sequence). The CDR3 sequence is CASTPDSSYGYTF.

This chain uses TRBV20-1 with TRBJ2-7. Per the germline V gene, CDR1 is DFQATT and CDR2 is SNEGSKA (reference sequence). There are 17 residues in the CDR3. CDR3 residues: CSAKSYGQAEIVYEQYF.

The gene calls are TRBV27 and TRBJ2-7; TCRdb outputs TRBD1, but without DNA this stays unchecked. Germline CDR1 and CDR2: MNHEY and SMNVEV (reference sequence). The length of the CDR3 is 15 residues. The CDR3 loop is CASSLRGRNSYEQYF.

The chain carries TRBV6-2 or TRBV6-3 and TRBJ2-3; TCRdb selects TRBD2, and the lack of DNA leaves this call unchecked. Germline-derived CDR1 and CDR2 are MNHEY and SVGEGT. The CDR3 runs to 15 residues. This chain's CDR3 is CASSSGTSDTDTQYF.

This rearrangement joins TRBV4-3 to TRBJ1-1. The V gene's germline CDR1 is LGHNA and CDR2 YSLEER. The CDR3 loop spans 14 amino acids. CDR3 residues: CASSQQTWNTEAFF.

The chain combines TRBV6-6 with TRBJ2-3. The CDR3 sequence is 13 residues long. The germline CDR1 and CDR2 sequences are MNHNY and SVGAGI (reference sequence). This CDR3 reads CASSYSETDTQYF.

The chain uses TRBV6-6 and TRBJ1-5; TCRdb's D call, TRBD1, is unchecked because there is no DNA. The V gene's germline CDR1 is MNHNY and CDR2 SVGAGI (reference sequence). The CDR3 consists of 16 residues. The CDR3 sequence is CASSLPGDRVYQPQHF.

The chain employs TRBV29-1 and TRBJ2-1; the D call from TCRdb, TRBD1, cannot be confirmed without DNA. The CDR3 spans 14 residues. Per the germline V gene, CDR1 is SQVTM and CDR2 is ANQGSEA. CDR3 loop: CSVGIGARDNEQFF.

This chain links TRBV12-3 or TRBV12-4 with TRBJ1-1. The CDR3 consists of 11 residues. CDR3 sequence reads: CASSQPPEAFF.

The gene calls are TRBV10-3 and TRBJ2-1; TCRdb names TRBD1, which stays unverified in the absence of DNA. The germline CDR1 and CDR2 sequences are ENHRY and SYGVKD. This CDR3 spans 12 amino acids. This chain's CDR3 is CATTDRPNEQFF.

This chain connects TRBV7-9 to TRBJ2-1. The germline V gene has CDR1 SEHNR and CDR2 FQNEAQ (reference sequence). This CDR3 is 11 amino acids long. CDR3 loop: CASSLPAEQFF.